Ten or more counts support the clone carrying this T cell receptor beta chain. Its antigen is as yet unknown. Germline V gene sequence: CDR1 MGHRA, CDR2 YSYEKL. This CDR3 region has 20 residues. The V end was cut by 1 base, the J end by 2 bases, with 23 bases between. The data stem from a study of early T cells in non-severe SARS-CoV-2 infection. About the research overall: Alpha and beta chains were unpaired, from unsorted whole-blood bulk RNA. Study observations and caveats: VDJdb matching favored anti-spike CD8 responses, missing private and CD4 specificities.

Unique molecular identifiers were added to individual cDNA molecules. Each CDR3 protein gets one entry after TCRdb re-called the 5' RACE reads with MiXCR. Of fewer than 95,000 distinct CDR3 sequences in the sample, 15% to 20% were seen once. V is TRBV4-1 and J is TRBJ1-4; maybe TRBD1 (6 bases). The sequences come from whole blood, collected at baseline. The sequence derives from an adult who was a healthcare worker with PCR-confirmed SARS-CoV-2 infection or an uninfected control (not recorded which). In nucleotides, the CDR3 is TGCGCCAGCAGCCAAGCTGATAGAAGGACAGTCCTCAGGACTAATGAAAAACTGTTTTTT. It yields the protein CASSQADRRTVLRTNEKLFF.